This T cell receptor beta chain comes out of a study of T cell changes during pregnancy in multiple sclerosis. This clone was picked up a small number of times. The CDR3 totals 16 residues. V was clipped by 0 bases and J by 0 bases, with 9 bases between them. Per the germline V gene, CDR1 is LGHNA and CDR2 is YSLEER. Method: immunoSEQ multiplex PCR; TCRdb's copy keeps in-frame clones and lacks some. The sample consists of about 77,000 clones, around nine tenths of them appearing once. The sequencing here drew on peripheral blood, taken before pregnancy. The chain combines TRBV4-3 with TRBJ2-1, with D hard to call. The clonotype comes from a female donor with multiple sclerosis, enrolled in a pregnancy study. DNA for the CDR3: TGCGCCAGCAGCCAAGATCTTGGCGGCTCCTACAATGAGCAGTTCTTC. Translating gives CASSQDLGGSYNEQFF.